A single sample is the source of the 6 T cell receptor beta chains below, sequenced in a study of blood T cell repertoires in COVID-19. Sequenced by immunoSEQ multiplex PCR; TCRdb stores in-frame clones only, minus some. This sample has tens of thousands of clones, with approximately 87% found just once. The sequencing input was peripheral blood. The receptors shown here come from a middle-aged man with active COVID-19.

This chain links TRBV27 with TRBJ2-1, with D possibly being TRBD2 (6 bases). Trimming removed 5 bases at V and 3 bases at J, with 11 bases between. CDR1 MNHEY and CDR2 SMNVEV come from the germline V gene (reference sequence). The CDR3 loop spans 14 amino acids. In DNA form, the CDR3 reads TGTGCCAGCAGTCCGGGACTTATCTACAATGAGCAGTTCTTC. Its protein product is CASSPGLIYNEQFF.

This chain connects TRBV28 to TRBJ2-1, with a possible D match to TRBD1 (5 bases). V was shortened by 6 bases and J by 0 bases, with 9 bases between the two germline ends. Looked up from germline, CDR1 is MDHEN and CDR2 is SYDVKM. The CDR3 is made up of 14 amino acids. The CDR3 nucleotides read TGTGCCAGCAGCCCAGGGTTCTCCTACAATGAGCAGTTCTTC. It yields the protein CASSPGFSYNEQFF.

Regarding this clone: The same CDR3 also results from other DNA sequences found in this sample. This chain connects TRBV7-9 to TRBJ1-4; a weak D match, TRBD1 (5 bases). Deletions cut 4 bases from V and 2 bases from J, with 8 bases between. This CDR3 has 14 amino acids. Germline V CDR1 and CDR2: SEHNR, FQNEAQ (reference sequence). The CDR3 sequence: CASSSGTTNEKLFF. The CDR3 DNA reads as TGTGCCAGCAGCTCCGGGACTACTAATGAAAAACTGTTTTTT.

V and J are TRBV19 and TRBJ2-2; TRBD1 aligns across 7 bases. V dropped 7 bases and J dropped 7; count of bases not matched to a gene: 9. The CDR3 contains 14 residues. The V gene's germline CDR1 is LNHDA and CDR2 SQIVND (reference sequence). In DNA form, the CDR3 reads TGTGCCAGTACCCCCGGGACAGTAAACGGGGAGCTGTTTTTT. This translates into CASTPGTVNGELFF.

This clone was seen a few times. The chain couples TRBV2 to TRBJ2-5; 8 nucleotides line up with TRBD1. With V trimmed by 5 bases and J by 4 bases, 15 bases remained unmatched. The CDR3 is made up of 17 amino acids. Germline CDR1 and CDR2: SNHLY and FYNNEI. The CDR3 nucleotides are TGTGCCAGCAGTACTAACTCCGGGACAGGAGGTCCAGAGACCCAGTACTTC. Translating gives CASSTNSGTGGPETQYF.

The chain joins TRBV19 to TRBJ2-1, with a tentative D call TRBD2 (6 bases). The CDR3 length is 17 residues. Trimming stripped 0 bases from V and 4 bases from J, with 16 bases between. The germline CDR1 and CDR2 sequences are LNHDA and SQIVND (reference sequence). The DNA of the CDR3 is TGTGCCAGTAGTATAGAGGGAACCCTAGCGAGATACAATGAGCAGTTCTTC. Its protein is CASSIEGTLARYNEQFF.